Each of the 13 T cell receptor beta chains below was sequenced from the same sample in a study of Graves' ophthalmopathy and Graves' hyperthyroidism. RNA served as the template for amplifying TCR beta CDR3 regions. HTBI primers served in a first-round RT-PCR, which a second-round multiplex PCR followed. TCRdb re-analysed the multiplex PCR reads in MiXCR, keeping a single row per CDR3 protein. Of around 340,000 distinct CDR3 sequences in the sample, under 20% were seen once. The sequencing input was peripheral blood. The receptor set was obtained from an adult man with Graves' ophthalmopathy.

In its sample, this clonotype was seen many times. J is TRBJ2-5 and V is TRBV29-1, with TRBD2 as a possible D gene (6 bases). From germline, CDR1 is SQVTM and CDR2 ANQGSEA. Trimming shortened V by 2 bases and J by 5 bases, and 9 bases separated the two germline ends. There are 12 residues in the CDR3. The CDR3 DNA sequence: TGCAGCGTTGAATATCGGGGGGAGACCCAGTACTTC. Encoded protein: CSVEYRGETQYF.

The table lists this clonotype with many counts. The CDR3 bases are TGTGCCAGCAGTCCCACACCCAGGGGGGGGACTGAAGCTTTCTTT. Encoded protein: CASSPTPRGGTEAFF. The chain has TRBV12-3 or TRBV12-4 and TRBJ1-1, with 7 nucleotides matching TRBD1. Unmatched junction bases numbered 11, after V lost 5 bases and J lost 5 bases. The CDR3 runs 15 residues.

This clonotype has a count of ten or more. This chain connects TRBV20-1 to TRBJ1-1; maybe TRBD1 (6 bases). In germline, CDR1 is DFQATT, CDR2 SNEGSKA (reference sequence). Between the trimmed V and J ends, which lost 3 bases and 5 bases, there was a span of 7 bases. This CDR3 comprises 11 residues. This CDR3 reads CSASRGTEAFF. The CDR3 DNA sequence: TGCAGTGCTAGTAGGGGGACTGAAGCTTTCTTT.

This clonotype appeared many times. The chain combines TRBV3-1 with TRBJ2-5, with a tentative D call TRBD2 (5 bases). V was pared by 4 bases and J by 5 bases, with 17 bases between. Germline CDR1 reads LGHDT; CDR2 reads YNNKEL (reference sequence). The CDR3 length is 15 residues. Here the CDR3 reads CASSPGSTQTETQYF. The CDR3 DNA reads TGTGCCAGCAGCCCGGGATCAACTCAAACGGAGACCCAGTACTTC.

The V gene is TRBV6-2 or TRBV6-3, the J gene TRBJ2-2, with D maybe TRBD1 (5 bases). The CDR3 runs to 18 residues. Trimming shortened V by 2 bases and J by 5 bases, and 21 bases separated the two germline ends. Per germline, CDR1 MNHEY and CDR2 SVGEGT. The CDR3 protein is CASSYHRSSRHGTGELFF. The CDR3 DNA reads TGTGCCAGCAGTTACCACAGGTCGTCGCGGCATGGAACCGGGGAGCTGTTTTTT.

V and J are TRBV6-1 and TRBJ2-7; 9 nucleotides align to TRBD2. The CDR3 sequence is 15 residues long. Germline CDR1 is MNHNS and CDR2 is SASEGT. V trimming: 6 bases; J trimming: 4 bases; junction bases outside the gene matches: 10. The CDR3 sequence: CASRGKREVLYEQYF. DNA of the CDR3: TGTGCCAGCAGGGGCAAGCGGGAGGTGTTGTACGAGCAGTACTTC.

This clonotype has at least ten counts. The chain links TRBV20-1 to TRBJ2-5; the match to TRBD1 covers 7 bases. Germline loops: CDR1 DFQATT, CDR2 SNEGSKA (reference sequence). The J segment lost 2 bases and the V segment lost 3 bases, leaving 6 bases of the junction unmatched. This CDR3 is built from 14 residues. The CDR3 DNA follows: TGCAGTGCTAGTACAGGGGAAGGGCAAGAGACCCAGTACTTC. Protein product: CSASTGEGQETQYF.

In its sample, this clonotype was seen many times. The J gene is TRBJ1-2, the V gene TRBV4-2; 7 bases are a match to TRBD1. V shed 0 bases and J 8 bases; nucleotides not matched to a gene: 6. Germline V CDR1 and CDR2: LGHNA, YNFKEQ. The CDR3 sequence is 14 residues long. CDR3 sequence: CASSQDPGQEGYTF. The CDR3 DNA reads as TGTGCCAGCAGCCAAGATCCCGGACAGGAAGGCTACACCTTC.

The rearrangement links TRBV28 to TRBJ2-6, with D perhaps TRBD1 or TRBD2 (5 bases each). Trimming took off 5 bases at V and 0 bases at J, with 11 bases between the two ends. The CDR3 sequence is 16 residues long. The germline CDR1 and CDR2 sequences are MDHEN and SYDVKM. The CDR3 loop reads CASSNGAFSGANVLTF. CDR3 sequence (DNA): TGTGCCAGCAGTAACGGGGCCTTCTCTGGGGCCAACGTCCTGACTTTC.

This clonotype was seen ten or more times. The chain employs TRBV20-1 and TRBJ1-2; no clear D. CDR1 is DFQATT, CDR2 SNEGSKA, per germline (reference sequence). This CDR3 comprises 15 residues. The V and J ends lost 0 bases and 8 bases respectively, with 19 bases between them. CDR3 nucleotides: TGCAGTGCTAGAGATCCCCGGGGATCATCGGAAGGCTACACCTTC. Encoded protein: CSARDPRGSSEGYTF.

As regards this clonotype: Because the CDR3's place on the DNA is in doubt, the DNA is left out and the CDR3 is given as listed by TCRdb. The chain links TRBV15 to TRBJ2-2; the tabulated D call, TRBD2, remains unverified against the DNA. The CDR3 numbers 22 amino acids, ends counted. Germline assignment: CDR1 LNHNV and CDR2 YYDKDF (reference sequence). The CDR3 sequence: CATSLAGGETQYFGPGTGELFF.

Ten or more counts support this clonotype. CDR3 coding DNA: TGTGCCACCAGTGATTTGACAGGGGAAGAGACCCAGTACTTC. It yields the protein CATSDLTGEETQYF. The gene calls are TRBV24-1 and TRBJ2-5; 7 nucleotides line up with TRBD1. The CDR3 runs to 14 residues. CDR1 is KGHDR and CDR2 is SFDVKD in the germline V gene. V shed 0 bases and J 3 bases; nucleotides not matched to a gene: 0.

In this sample, this clonotype turned up many times. The chain uses TRBV4-3 and TRBJ2-3; 8 bases align to TRBD2. V shed 3 bases, J shed 4 bases, and the junction held 9 bases outside the gene matches. From germline, CDR1 is LGHNA and CDR2 YSLEER. The CDR3 consists of 16 residues. CDR3 in amino acids: CASSQESGGISDTQYF. CDR3 nucleotides: TGCGCCAGCAGCCAGGAAAGCGGGGGTATTTCAGATACGCAGTATTTT.